A single sample is the source of the 26 T cell receptor beta chains below, sequenced in a study of CD8+ T cells in alopecia areata. Treatment defined: oral pan-JAK inhibitor, 5-10 mg twice daily. The authors extracted RNA and reverse transcribed it into cDNA as the sequencing template. Some clones are missing from TCRdb's copy, which holds only in-frame ones; the method was immunoSEQ multiplex PCR. This sample yields about 190,000 clones, of which 60% are seen a single time; roughly 0.67% belongs to the top ten. The sample here was CD4+ T cells sorted from blood, taken at week 4, from a patient treated with tofacitinib. The source is a human donor with alopecia areata.

V and J are TRBV11-2 and TRBJ2-3; D uncertain. With 5 bases removed from V and 2 bases from J, the gap between germline ends came to 8 bases. Looked up from germline, CDR1 is SGHAT and CDR2 is FQNNGV. CDR3 size: 13 residues. CDR3 loop: CASSPTNTDTQYF. The CDR3 nucleotides read TGTGCCAGCAGCCCGACCAACACAGATACGCAGTATTTT.

The V call is TRBV29-1, the J call TRBJ2-6; D possibly matches TRBD1 or TRBD2 (5 bases each). V dropped 6 bases and J dropped 0 bases, with 15 bases sitting between them. Germline lookup yields CDR1 SQVTM and CDR2 ANQGSEA. This CDR3 is 16 amino acids long. For the CDR3, the DNA is TGCAGCGTCCCTCGGGACGGAAGCTCTGGGGCCAACGTCCTGACTTTC. This gives the protein CSVPRDGSSGANVLTF.

V usage is TRBV6-5 and J usage is TRBJ2-7; the D is unclear. V lost 6 bases to trimming and J lost 9 bases, with 15 bases between them. The CDR3 has 12 residues. Germline V gives CDR1 MNHEY, CDR2 SVGAGI. CDR3 residues: CASSPIPPGQYF. The CDR3 nucleotides read TGTGCCAGCAGCCCCATACCCCCCGGGCAGTACTTC.

This chain joins TRBV4-1 and TRBJ2-6; no reliable D call. The ends were cut back, 3 bases at V and 8 bases at J, with 17 bases in the middle. Germline lookup yields CDR1 MGHRA and CDR2 YSYEKL. The CDR3 contains 16 residues. The CDR3 protein is CASSHPSGHLPNVLTF. DNA for the CDR3: TGCGCCAGCAGCCACCCCTCTGGGCATCTCCCCAACGTCCTGACTTTC.

The rearrangement links TRBV27 to TRBJ1-5, with unresolved D. V was trimmed by 6 bases and J by 1 base, leaving 16 bases between them. The germline CDR1 and CDR2 sequences are MNHEY and SMNVEV (reference sequence). CDR3 size: 16 residues. CDR3 region: CASSLDPRGSNQPQHF. The DNA of the CDR3 is TGTGCCAGCAGCCTGGATCCCCGGGGAAGCAATCAGCCCCAGCATTTT.

The chain combines TRBV7-2 with TRBJ2-5; 7 nucleotides match TRBD1. Trimming took 5 bases from V and 4 from J; bases not matched to a gene: 7. Germline CDR1 and CDR2: SGHTA and FQGNSA. The CDR3 length is 14 residues. Here the CDR3 DNA reads TGTGCCAGCAGCCAGACAGGGAGAGGAGAGACCCAGTACTTC. Translation gives CASSQTGRGETQYF.

The chain employs TRBV30 and TRBJ2-1; possibly TRBD2 for D (6 bases). The V and J ends lost 4 bases and 4 bases respectively, with 11 bases between them. Germline V CDR1 and CDR2: GTSNPN, SVGIG (reference sequence). This CDR3 contains 13 residues. CDR3 loop: CAWTSGSYNEQFF. The CDR3 coding sequence is TGTGCCTGGACAAGCGGGTCTTACAATGAGCAGTTCTTC. Full variable domain (rest looked up from reference TRBV30 and TRBJ2-1): SQTIHQWPATLVQPVGSPLSLECTVEGTSNPNLYWYRQAAGRGLQLLFYSVGIGQISSEVPQNLSASRPQDRQFILSSKKLLLSDSGFYLCAWTSGSYNEQFFGPGTRLTVL.

V is TRBV4-1 and J is TRBJ1-5; 7 bases agree with TRBD1. The CDR3 extends over 15 amino acids. The V gene end was trimmed by 1 base and the J gene end by 7 bases; junction bases not matched to a gene: 7. The V gene's germline CDR1 is MGHRA and CDR2 YSYEKL. The CDR3 coding sequence is TGCGCCAGCAGCCAAGGAGGGGGCCGGGGACAGCCCCAGCATTTT. Its translation is CASSQGGGRGQPQHF.

The chain carries TRBV5-4 and TRBJ1-2, with 8 nucleotides matching TRBD1. The CDR3 has 14 residues. CDR1 is SGHNT, CDR2 YYREEE, per germline (reference sequence). V was pared by 2 bases and J by 6 bases, with 6 bases of the junction left unmatched. The CDR3 nucleotides read TGTGCCAGCAGCTTACCGGGACAGGATAATGGCTACACCTTC. It translates to CASSLPGQDNGYTF.

V is TRBV4-1 and J is TRBJ2-6, with a tentative D call TRBD1 (6 bases). This CDR3 is 18 amino acids long. Germline CDR1 is MGHRA and CDR2 is YSYEKL. The V and J ends lost 1 base and 0 bases respectively, with 13 bases between them. The CDR3 DNA sequence: TGCGCCAGCAGCCAAGGGACAGACCCTCGCTCTGGGGCCAACGTCCTGACTTTC. This gives the protein CASSQGTDPRSGANVLTF.

The chain uses TRBV7-2 and TRBJ2-7; TRBD2 aligns across 8 bases. The V gene's germline CDR1 is SGHTA and CDR2 FQGNSA. With V trimmed by 4 bases and J by 6 bases, 11 bases remained unmatched. This CDR3 is 15 amino acids long. Written as DNA, the CDR3 is TGTGCCAGCAGCTCTGCCTGGGGACTAGTGACCGAGCAGTACTTC. Translating gives CASSSAWGLVTEQYF.

The chain recombines TRBV25-1 with TRBJ2-1, with 10 bases identical to TRBD2. This CDR3 has 16 amino acids. Germline assignment: CDR1 MGHDK and CDR2 SYGVNS. The V gene end was trimmed by 6 bases and the J gene end by 7 bases; junction bases not matched to a gene: 12. The chain's CDR3 is CASSLPGNSGRNEQFF. CDR3 sequence (DNA): TGTGCCAGCAGCCTTCCGGGGAATAGCGGGAGGAATGAGCAGTTCTTC.

J is TRBJ2-7 and V is TRBV19; 7 positions match TRBD2. V trimming: 3 bases; J trimming: 9 bases; junction bases outside the gene matches: 8. Germline V gene sequence: CDR1 LNHDA, CDR2 SQIVND (reference sequence). This CDR3 comprises 13 residues. CDR3 nucleotides: TGTGCCAGTAGTATCGGGCTAGCGGTCGTGCAGTACTTC. Its translation is CASSIGLAVVQYF.

This clone was picked up a small number of times. V and J are TRBV6-5 and TRBJ2-5, with 11 bases identical to TRBD2. Germline V gives CDR1 MNHEY, CDR2 SVGAGI. V was clipped by 4 bases and J by 2 bases; unmatched bases: 6. The CDR3 consists of 16 residues. CDR3 in amino acids: CASSSHTSGSQETQYF. CDR3 nucleotides: TGTGCCAGCAGTTCCCACACTAGCGGGAGTCAAGAGACCCAGTACTTC.

The chain employs TRBV5-6 and TRBJ2-4, with 7 bases identical to TRBD1. The germline CDR1 and CDR2 sequences are SGHDT and YYEEEE. This CDR3 contains 12 residues. Germline trimming cut 4 bases from V and 8 bases from J; bases unmatched to any gene: 3. In DNA, the CDR3 is TGTGCCAGCAGCGAGACAGGGTACATTCAGTACTTC. The encoded protein is CASSETGYIQYF.

The V and J genes are TRBV30 and TRBJ2-4, with D possibly being TRBD2 (5 bases). The CDR3 loop spans 15 amino acids. Germline loops: CDR1 GTSNPN, CDR2 SVGIG (reference sequence). The V and J ends lost 0 bases and 5 bases respectively, with 14 bases between them. CDR3 DNA: TGTGCCTGGAGTGTGGGTAGGAGGATTGAAAACATTCAGTACTTC. Translating gives CAWSVGRRIENIQYF.

This clone was observed many times. The V and J genes are TRBV9 and TRBJ2-2; 7 nucleotides agree with TRBD1. The CDR3 extends over 14 amino acids. With 1 base clipped from V and 3 bases from J, the junction kept 0 bases outside the gene matches. Germline loops: CDR1 SGDLS, CDR2 YYNGEE. The CDR3 DNA is TGTGCCAGCAGCGTACAGGGGGACACCGGGGAGCTGTTTTTT. Translation gives CASSVQGDTGELFF.

This clone was counted a few times. In DNA form, the CDR3 reads TGTGCCAGCAGGTTGGGTTTTGAAACCTACGAGCAGTACTTC. Its protein product is CASRLGFETYEQYF. The chain is built from TRBV6-1 and TRBJ2-7, with D uncertain. CDR3 length: 14 residues. Germline V gene data show CDR1 as MNHNS and CDR2 as SASEGT. V was cut by 6 bases and J by 2 bases, with 14 bases left in between.

J is TRBJ2-5 and V is TRBV29-1; a possible D gene is TRBD2 (6 bases). Germline V gene lookup returns CDR1 SQVTM and CDR2 ANQGSEA. The CDR3 sequence is 15 residues long. Deletions cut 6 bases from V and 5 bases from J, with 22 bases between. Here the CDR3 reads CSVDLLAAPGETQYF. The CDR3 nucleotides read TGCAGCGTCGATCTTTTAGCGGCCCCTGGGGAGACCCAGTACTTC.

Only a few counts were recorded for this clone. The chain is built from TRBV29-1 and TRBJ2-3; D call uncertain. Germline V gene lookup returns CDR1 SQVTM and CDR2 ANQGSEA. This CDR3 contains 14 residues. With 2 bases removed from V and 4 bases from J, the gap between germline ends came to 13 bases. In DNA, the CDR3 is TGCAGCGTTGAATGGTTCTCCGGGTCAGATACGCAGTATTTT. Encoded protein: CSVEWFSGSDTQYF.

The rearrangement links TRBV19 to TRBJ1-2, with 10 bases aligning to TRBD1. The CDR3 totals 15 residues. Germline CDR1 and CDR2: LNHDA and SQIVND (reference sequence). Trimming at V came to 6 bases and at J to 4 bases, leaving 8 bases not matched to a gene. The CDR3 DNA reads TGTGCCAGTAGCCCGACAGGGGGCCCCCTCTATGGCTACACCTTC. Amino acid sequence: CASSPTGGPLYGYTF.

J is TRBJ2-1 and V is TRBV2, with 10 bases fitting TRBD2. The trim removed 5 bases at V and 7 bases at J, leaving 11 bases unmatched. The CDR3 runs to 16 residues. Per the germline V gene, CDR1 is SNHLY and CDR2 is FYNNEI. CDR3 nucleotide sequence: TGTGCCAGCAGTCTTTATCTAGCGGGAGTTCAAAATGAGCAGTTCTTC. This codes for CASSLYLAGVQNEQFF.

This chain uses TRBV30 with TRBJ1-1; no definite D call. Trimming stripped 2 bases from V and 8 bases from J, with 18 bases between. Germline V gene sequence: CDR1 GTSNPN, CDR2 SVGIG (reference sequence). The CDR3 is made up of 14 amino acids. The CDR3 sequence: CAWSQISPGLEAFF. CDR3 nucleotides: TGTGCCTGGAGTCAAATTTCCCCAGGATTAGAAGCTTTCTTT.

CDR3: CSVSLARETQYF. CDR3 sequence (DNA): TGCAGCGTTTCCCTAGCGAGGGAGACCCAGTACTTC. V and J are TRBV29-1 and TRBJ2-5; the D gene is possibly TRBD2 (6 bases). The CDR3 contains 12 residues. The V end lost 5 bases, the J end lost 5 bases, and 12 bases lay between the germline ends. Germline lookup yields CDR1 SQVTM and CDR2 ANQGSEA.

The J gene is TRBJ1-5, the V gene TRBV30; D not resolved. The V end lost 0 bases, the J end lost 4 bases, and 7 bases lay between the germline ends. The CDR3 is made up of 13 amino acids. Germline CDR1 GTSNPN, CDR2 SVGIG (reference sequence). The DNA of the CDR3 is TGTGCCTGGAGTGTACTGGAAAATCAGCCCCAGCATTTT. Residues: CAWSVLENQPQHF.

The chain is built from TRBV7-8 and TRBJ2-1, with 7 bases fitting TRBD2. V gave up 3 bases and J gave up 4 bases; unmatched junction bases: 3. The CDR3 runs 14 residues. The germline gives CDR1 SGHVS, CDR2 FQNEAQ. CDR3 nucleotide sequence: TGTGCCAGCAGCTTTCCTAGCGGATACAATGAGCAGTTCTTC. It encodes CASSFPSGYNEQFF. The complete variable domain, with remaining parts taken from reference TRBV7-8 and TRBJ2-1, reads GAGVSQSPRYKVAKRGQDVALRCDPISGHVSLFWYQQALGQGPEFLTYFQNEAQLDKSGLPSDRFFAERPEGSVSTLKIQRTQQEDSAVYLCASSFPSGYNEQFFGPGTRLTVL.